The clone carrying this TCR beta chain was counted at least ten times. Preparation of the TCRbeta library was carried out with unique molecular identifiers. In TCRdb, the PCR reads were re-called with MiXCR into one record per CDR3 protein. The sample carries over 200,000 distinct CDR3 sequences, approximately 9.5% recorded once. This CDR3 is 15 amino acids long. CDR1 and CDR2 from the germline V gene are LGHDT and YNNKEL (reference sequence). The ends lost 4 bases at V and 6 bases at J; junction bases unmatched: 7. This sample was taken from a study of T-cell reconstitution after alpha-beta-depleted transplantation in children.

The V and J genes are TRBV3-1 and TRBJ1-5, with 9 nucleotides matching TRBD1. The sample in question was PBMCs from the stem cell graft donor, obtained from the stem cell graft. This clonotype originated in a human donor who donated a stem cell graft to a child with acute lymphoblastic leukemia. The CDR3 DNA sequence: TGTGCCAGCAGCCCACCGGGACAGGGTGGTCAGCCCCAGCATTTT. As protein: CASSPPGQGGQPQHF.